Presented here are 20 T cell receptor beta chains from one specimen sequenced in a study of cytotoxic CD8 clonotypes in ibrutinib-treated CLL. Clones were sequenced by immunoSEQ multiplex PCR, and TCRdb holds only the in-frame ones, with some missing. Of 49,000 or so clones listed, roughly 50% were seen once; the top ten hold about 31%. The sample was PBMCs, taken after 12 months of ibrutinib treatment. The receptors stem from a human donor with chronic lymphocytic leukemia.

The sample holds a few counts of this clone. V is TRBV11-3 and J is TRBJ2-5; a weak D match, TRBD2 (6 bases). The CDR3 is 14 amino acids. V was clipped by 6 bases and J by 6 bases, with 17 bases between them. In germline, CDR1 is SGHNT, CDR2 YENEEA. The CDR3 sequence: CASSQGGREKTQYF. The CDR3 DNA sequence: TGTGCCAGCAGTCAGGGCGGACGGGAGAAGACCCAGTACTTC.

This rearrangement joins TRBV5-1 to TRBJ1-1; weak D call: TRBD1 (5 bases). The CDR3 is 14 residues long. The V gene lost 4 bases and the J gene lost 0 bases, with 10 bases spanning the gap. Germline V gene data show CDR1 as SGHRS and CDR2 as YFSETQ. CDR3 sequence (DNA): TGCGCCAGCAGCGCCCCAGGGATGAACACTGAAGCTTTCTTT. The encoded protein is CASSAPGMNTEAFF.

CDR3 coding DNA: TGTGCCAGCAGCCCCGGGCCCACAGATACGCAGTATTTT. Encoded protein: CASSPGPTDTQYF. The rearrangement joins TRBV7-3 to TRBJ2-3, with D uncertain. This CDR3 region has 13 residues. The germline V and J ends were trimmed by 5 bases and 2 bases, with 8 bases remaining between them. Germline-derived CDR1 and CDR2 are SGHTA and FQGTGA.

The V gene is TRBV28, the J gene TRBJ1-3; unclear D gene. The CDR3 consists of 16 residues. V lost 4 bases to trimming and J lost 0 bases, with 13 bases between them. Per the germline V gene, CDR1 is MDHEN and CDR2 is SYDVKM. CDR3 sequence (DNA): TGTGCCAGCAGTTCGGTTCAGATTATCTCTGGAAACACCATATATTTT. Residues: CASSSVQIISGNTIYF.

This clone was found a few times. The chain carries TRBV4-1 and TRBJ1-5; D is undetermined. Germline CDR1 and CDR2: MGHRA and YSYEKL. V shed 0 bases and J shed 4 bases, with 10 bases lying between them. There are 15 residues in the CDR3. The CDR3: CASSQDGQLNQPQHF. For the CDR3, the DNA is TGCGCCAGCAGCCAAGACGGGCAGTTAAATCAGCCCCAGCATTTT.

This clone has only a few counts. The V call is TRBV6-1, the J call TRBJ2-3; D uncertain. The V gene's germline CDR1 is MNHNS and CDR2 SASEGT. V was clipped by 7 bases and J by 2 bases, with 16 bases between them. The CDR3 consists of 15 residues. CDR3 region: CASTRDGPDTDTQYF. Written as DNA, the CDR3 is TGTGCCAGCACCAGAGACGGGCCCGACACAGATACGCAGTATTTT.

This clone appeared a single time. The CDR3 loop is CASRDKQGAGEKLFF. The CDR3 DNA follows: TGTGCCAGCAGAGATAAACAGGGGGCGGGTGAAAAACTGTTTTTT. V usage is TRBV28 and J usage is TRBJ1-4, with TRBD1 matching over 9 bases. V dropped 6 bases and J dropped 7; count of bases not matched to a gene: 9. The CDR3 loop spans 15 amino acids. CDR1 is MDHEN, CDR2 SYDVKM, per germline.

The rearrangement joins TRBV13 to TRBJ2-7; tentative D call: TRBD2 (5 bases). Trimming shortened V by 5 bases and J by 5 bases, and 7 bases separated the two germline ends. Germline CDR1 and CDR2: PRHDT and FYEKMQ (reference sequence). CDR3 length: 11 residues. The CDR3 loop reads CASSKTNEQYF. In DNA form, the CDR3 reads TGTGCCAGCAGCAAGACTAACGAGCAGTACTTC.

This clone was recorded a few times. This chain links TRBV4-1 with TRBJ1-5, with TRBD1 matching over 7 bases. The CDR3 is 15 amino acids. The germline V gene has CDR1 MGHRA and CDR2 YSYEKL. The junction had 4 bases not matched to a gene; V was cut back by 1 base and J by 4 bases. The CDR3 reads CASSQVWTGNQPQHF. The CDR3 nucleotides are TGCGCCAGCAGCCAAGTTTGGACAGGAAATCAGCCCCAGCATTTT.

The chain uses TRBV27 and TRBJ2-1; D not resolved. The length of the CDR3 is 15 residues. Trimming took off 2 bases at V and 0 bases at J, with 8 bases between the two ends. Germline CDR1 reads MNHEY; CDR2 reads SMNVEV (reference sequence). This CDR3 is CASSLRTGSYNEQFF. The DNA for the CDR3 is TGTGCCAGCAGTTTACGAACTGGCTCCTACAATGAGCAGTTCTTC.

This clone showed up just a few times. The V gene is TRBV7-9, the J gene TRBJ1-5; 7 bases align to TRBD1. This CDR3 has 15 amino acids. V lost 1 base and J lost 5; bases outside the gene matches: 5. The germline CDR1 and CDR2 sequences are SEHNR and FQNEAQ (reference sequence). CDR3 DNA sequence: TGTGCCAGCAGCTTAGGGGGACAGTTTCATCAGCCCCAGCATTTT. Translating gives CASSLGGQFHQPQHF.

V and J are TRBV9 and TRBJ2-3, with D perhaps being TRBD1 or TRBD2 (6 bases each). Trimming took 5 bases from V and 4 from J, leaving 23 bases between them. CDR3 length: 17 residues. The germline gives CDR1 SGDLS, CDR2 YYNGEE. CDR3: CASSERASRGVPDTQYF. CDR3 DNA sequence: TGTGCCAGCAGTGAGAGGGCCTCTAGGGGGGTCCCAGATACGCAGTATTTT.

The chain has TRBV6-6 and TRBJ2-2; D gene unclear. This CDR3 region has 14 residues. The V end lost 0 bases, the J end lost 4 bases, and 6 bases lay between the germline ends. Germline CDR1 is MNHNY and CDR2 is SVGAGI (reference sequence). The CDR3 nucleotides are TGTGCCAGCAGTTACTCGGTTGGCACCGGGGAGCTGTTTTTT. Protein product: CASSYSVGTGELFF.

J is TRBJ2-7 and V is TRBV6-1, with D perhaps TRBD1 (5 bases). CDR1 is MNHNS and CDR2 is SASEGT in the germline V gene. V was pared by 5 bases and J by 2 bases, with 16 bases between. CDR3 size: 15 residues. The DNA of the CDR3 is TGTGCCAGCAGTAAAGGGGCAGGGCCAACCTACGAGCAGTACTTC. Its translation is CASSKGAGPTYEQYF.

The V call is TRBV19, the J call TRBJ1-5; D ambiguous. Germline V gives CDR1 LNHDA, CDR2 SQIVND (reference sequence). V was pared by 3 bases and J by 2 bases, with 8 bases between. The CDR3 sequence is 14 residues long. The CDR3 bases are TGTGCCAGTAGTATGGGCGTTCGCAATCAGCCCCAGCATTTT. The encoded protein is CASSMGVRNQPQHF.

This chain connects TRBV5-1 to TRBJ2-3, with D hard to call. The CDR3 length is 12 residues. V was cut by 4 bases and J by 0 bases, with 3 bases left in between. CDR1 SGHRS and CDR2 YFSETQ come from the germline V gene. The CDR3 region has the DNA TGCGCCAGCAGCCTTAGCACAGATACGCAGTATTTT. Its protein is CASSLSTDTQYF.

CDR3 bases: TGTGCCAGCAGTCCCCCCGGGAGTTCCGACGAGCAGTACTTC. Amino acids: CASSPPGSSDEQYF. The J gene is TRBJ2-7, the V gene TRBV25-1; D possibly corresponds to TRBD2 (6 bases). The CDR3 contains 14 residues. Between the trimmed V and J ends, which lost 5 bases and 5 bases, there was a span of 16 bases. From germline, CDR1 is MGHDK and CDR2 SYGVNS.

This clone was seen more than once but under ten times. The chain couples TRBV12-5 to TRBJ1-4, with 9 bases identical to TRBD1. Trimming removed 4 bases from V and 8 bases from J; junction bases left unmatched: 23. Germline CDR1 and CDR2: LGHNT and FRNRAP. The CDR3 length is 20 residues. CDR3: CASGWDRALRLELGGEKLFF. CDR3 nucleotide sequence: TGTGCTAGTGGTTGGGACAGGGCCCTCCGCTTGGAACTAGGGGGAGAAAAACTGTTTTTT.

This clone was recorded a few times. This chain links TRBV6-6 with TRBJ2-5; D possibly corresponds to TRBD1 (6 bases). Germline loops: CDR1 MNHNY, CDR2 SVGAGI (reference sequence). The CDR3 totals 14 residues. V lost 6 bases to trimming and J lost 5 bases, with 16 bases between them. CDR3 loop: CASSLGRGYETQYF. The CDR3 nucleotides are TGTGCCAGCAGCTTGGGCAGGGGCTATGAGACCCAGTACTTC.

In its sample, this clone was seen a few times. This chain connects TRBV11-2 to TRBJ2-7; D unclear. Trimming removed 4 bases at V and 3 bases at J, with 16 bases between. Looked up from germline, CDR1 is SGHAT and CDR2 is FQNNGV. CDR3 size: 15 residues. The chain's CDR3 is CASSSPGGPNYEQYF. The DNA of the CDR3 is TGTGCCAGCAGCTCCCCCGGCGGACCCAACTACGAGCAGTACTTC.